The 20 T cell receptor beta chains reported below all come from one sample, sequenced in a study of immune evolution from preneoplasia to lung adenocarcinoma. Only in-frame clones appear in the TCRdb table, and some are missing; sequencing was by immunoSEQ multiplex PCR. The sample records under 5,000 clones, under 85% being singletons. The sequenced material came from FFPE minimally invasive lung adenocarcinoma tissue. These TCRs come from a person between 70 and 80 years old with lung adenocarcinoma.

In this sample, this clone turned up a few times. This chain joins TRBV4-1 and TRBJ2-3; D might be TRBD2 (6 bases). CDR1 MGHRA and CDR2 YSYEKL come from the germline V gene. V was cut by 2 bases and J by 1 base, with 13 bases left in between. The CDR3 covers 16 residues. CDR3 in amino acids: CASSQTQGGRTDTQYF. For the CDR3, the DNA is TGCGCCAGCAGCCAAACCCAGGGAGGTCGCACAGATACGCAGTATTTT.

The genes are TRBV9 and TRBJ1-1, with unresolved D. Deletions cut 4 bases from V and 8 bases from J, with 15 bases between. CDR3 length: 13 residues. CDR1 is SGDLS, CDR2 YYNGEE, per germline. CDR3 DNA sequence: TGTGCCAGCAGCCCCCACAGCGGCCGAGAAGCTTTCTTT. Its protein is CASSPHSGREAFF.

The chain has TRBV6-6 and TRBJ2-2; D is ambiguous. CDR3 length equals 12 residues. V shed 6 bases and J shed 2 bases, with 4 bases lying between them. Germline assignment: CDR1 MNHNY and CDR2 SVGAGI (reference sequence). The CDR3 bases are TGTGCCAGCAGGCGCAACACCGGGGAGCTGTTTTTT. Translated: CASRRNTGELFF.

This chain joins TRBV19 and TRBJ1-5; no clear D. CDR3 size: 14 residues. V dropped 8 bases and J dropped 3 bases, with 14 bases sitting between them. Germline V CDR1 and CDR2: LNHDA, SQIVND (reference sequence). The CDR3 region has the DNA TGTGCCAGTTCCCCCGAGACATACAATCAGCCCCAGCATTTT. As protein: CASSPETYNQPQHF.

This clone was recorded once. The DNA for the CDR3 is TGTGCCAGCAGCTTATTGGCCGGGGCCGGGGAGCTGTTTTTT. This codes for CASSLLAGAGELFF. The chain combines TRBV7-9 with TRBJ2-2, with D tentatively TRBD2 (5 bases). CDR3 length equals 14 residues. Germline V gives CDR1 SEHNR, CDR2 FQNEAQ (reference sequence). Trimming pared 2 bases from V and 6 bases from J, leaving 10 bases between.

The rearrangement links TRBV30 to TRBJ1-5; the match to TRBD1 covers 9 bases. Unmatched junction bases numbered 18, after V lost 0 bases and J lost 0 bases. Germline values: CDR1 GTSNPN, CDR2 SVGIG (reference sequence). The CDR3 spans 21 residues. In DNA, the CDR3 is TGTGCCTGGAGTGTCCCTTTAAAGGACAGGGGAGGAGGTAGTAGCAATCAGCCCCAGCATTTT. Residues: CAWSVPLKDRGGGSSNQPQHF.

This chain joins TRBV11-2 and TRBJ2-1; D is possibly TRBD2 (6 bases). Germline V gene data show CDR1 as SGHAT and CDR2 as FQNNGV. The ends were cut back, 4 bases at V and 5 bases at J, with 18 bases in the middle. The CDR3 has 16 residues. CDR3 loop: CASSSRESVIHNEQFF. CDR3 sequence (DNA): TGTGCCAGCAGCTCCCGGGAGAGCGTAATCCACAATGAGCAGTTCTTC.

This clone was seen a handful of times. This chain connects TRBV28 to TRBJ1-4; TRBD1 agrees at 11 bases. The V gene end was trimmed by 3 bases and the J gene end by 5 bases; junction bases not matched to a gene: 2. The CDR3 has 15 residues. From germline, CDR1 is MDHEN and CDR2 SYDVKM. For the CDR3, the DNA is TGTGCCAGCAGTTTGGGACAGGGGGGGAATGAAAAACTGTTTTTT. It encodes CASSLGQGGNEKLFF.

This chain links TRBV5-1 with TRBJ2-1; TRBD1 might be the D (6 bases). The germline gives CDR1 SGHRS, CDR2 YFSETQ. The germline V and J ends were trimmed by 4 bases and 5 bases, with 10 bases remaining between them. The CDR3 is 13 amino acids. The CDR3 region has the DNA TGCGCCAGCAGCCAGAACAGGGACAATGAGCAGTTCTTC. Residues: CASSQNRDNEQFF.

The CDR3 sequence is CASSGLAGAYEQYF. CDR3 nucleotides: TGTGCCAGCAGTGGACTAGCGGGGGCCTACGAGCAGTACTTC. The J gene is TRBJ2-7, the V gene TRBV27; 13 bases fit TRBD2. CDR3 length equals 14 residues. Unmatched junction bases numbered 0, after V lost 5 bases and J lost 2 bases. The germline gives CDR1 MNHEY, CDR2 SMNVEV (reference sequence).

The chain is built from TRBV7-2 and TRBJ2-1; TRBD2 matches 14 bases. The ends lost 5 bases at V and 9 bases at J; junction bases unmatched: 9. Germline CDR1 SGHTA, CDR2 FQGNSA. The CDR3 is 16 residues long. CDR3 in amino acids: CASSPDGLAGGREQFF. The CDR3 bases are TGTGCCAGCAGCCCCGACGGACTAGCGGGAGGTCGTGAGCAGTTCTTC.

The CDR3 sequence is CAWSVIRQQGVGNTIYF. CDR3 coding DNA: TGTGCCTGGAGTGTAATCCGGCAACAGGGTGTTGGAAACACCATATATTTT. The chain couples TRBV30 to TRBJ1-3; a weak D match, TRBD1 (6 bases). Germline-derived CDR1 and CDR2 are GTSNPN and SVGIG (reference sequence). The V end lost 0 bases, the J end lost 3 bases, and 18 bases lay between the germline ends. This CDR3 has 17 residues.

The chain joins TRBV5-6 to TRBJ1-2; D is unresolved. From germline, CDR1 is SGHDT and CDR2 YYEEEE. V lost 0 bases, J lost 9 bases, and 15 bases lay in between. The CDR3 extends over 14 amino acids. This CDR3 reads CASSLEGLALRYTF. As DNA, the CDR3 is TGTGCCAGCAGCTTGGAAGGACTCGCCCTGCGCTACACCTTC.

The rearrangement links TRBV18 to TRBJ1-5; TRBD1 aligns across 7 bases. The CDR3 runs 14 residues. From germline, CDR1 is KGHSH and CDR2 LQKENI. J was trimmed by 2 bases and V by 6 bases; bases with no gene match: 4. The DNA for the CDR3 is TGTGCCAGCTCGCTAACAGGGGGCAATCAGCCCCAGCATTTT. Translated, it gives CASSLTGGNQPQHF.

The chain links TRBV7-2 to TRBJ2-1; the D is unclear. Trimming left V 5 bases short and J 0 bases short, with 11 bases between. CDR1 SGHTA and CDR2 FQGNSA come from the germline V gene. The CDR3 runs 15 residues. Here the CDR3 reads CASSPLGSSYNEQFF. The DNA for the CDR3 is TGTGCCAGCAGCCCTCTAGGTAGCTCCTACAATGAGCAGTTCTTC.

This clone appeared a few times. DNA for the CDR3: TGTGCCAGCAGCTTGGTGGAGGGCGAGCAGTACTTC. Translated: CASSLVEGEQYF. The chain links TRBV5-5 to TRBJ2-7, with D maybe TRBD2 (6 bases). The CDR3 has 12 amino acids. Trimming removed 0 bases from V and 6 bases from J, with 7 bases in between. Germline-derived CDR1 and CDR2 are SGHKS and YYEKEE (reference sequence).

This clone came up a few times. This chain connects TRBV30 to TRBJ2-5; no firm D call. Deletions cut 1 base from V and 2 bases from J, with 11 bases between. Germline CDR1 reads GTSNPN; CDR2 reads SVGIG (reference sequence). The CDR3 loop spans 14 amino acids. As DNA, the CDR3 is TGTGCCTGGAGTGAGCTAGGCCTTCAAGAGACCCAGTACTTC. As protein: CAWSELGLQETQYF. Looking up the rest from reference TRBV30 and TRBJ2-5 gives the full variable domain: SQTIHQWPATLVQPVGSPLSLECTVEGTSNPNLYWYRQAAGRGLQLLFYSVGIGQISSEVPQNLSASRPQDRQFILSSKKLLLSDSGFYLCAWSELGLQETQYFGPGTRLLVL.

V usage is TRBV5-3 and J usage is TRBJ1-1, with no clear D. TRBV5-3 qualifies as an ORF whose function is uncertain. This CDR3 is 14 amino acids long. V lost 3 bases and J 4 bases, leaving 13 bases between the germline ends. The CDR3 sequence: CARSYVSNCTEAFF. CDR3 coding DNA: TGTGCCAGAAGCTACGTTTCAAATTGCACTGAAGCTTTCTTT.

The table lists this clone with a count of one. The J gene is TRBJ1-2, the V gene TRBV18; 9 bases align to TRBD1. Looked up from germline, CDR1 is KGHSH and CDR2 is LQKENI. The CDR3 has 14 residues. Trimming took 4 bases from V and 5 from J; bases not matched to a gene: 5. CDR3 in amino acids: CASSLQGALYGYTF. The CDR3 region has the DNA TGTGCCAGCTCACTACAGGGGGCCCTTTATGGCTACACCTTC.

This chain connects TRBV6-5 to TRBJ1-1; D is possibly TRBD1 (5 bases). The V gene's germline CDR1 is MNHEY and CDR2 SVGAGI. This CDR3 spans 12 amino acids. V lost 7 bases and J 5 bases, leaving 11 bases between the germline ends. The CDR3 DNA is TGTGCCAGCAAGGCAGGGAAAACTGAAGCTTTCTTT. Amino acid sequence: CASKAGKTEAFF.